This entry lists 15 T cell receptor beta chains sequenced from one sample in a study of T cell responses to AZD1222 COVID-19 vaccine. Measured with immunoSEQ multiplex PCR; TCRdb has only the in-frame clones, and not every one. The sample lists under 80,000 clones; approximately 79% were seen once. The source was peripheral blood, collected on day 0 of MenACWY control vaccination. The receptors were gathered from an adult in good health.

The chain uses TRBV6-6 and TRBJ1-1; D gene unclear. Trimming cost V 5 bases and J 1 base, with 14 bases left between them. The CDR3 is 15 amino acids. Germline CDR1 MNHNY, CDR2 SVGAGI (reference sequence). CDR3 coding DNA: TGTGCCAGCAGTCCGATAGTGGCAGGGAACACTGAAGCTTTCTTT. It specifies CASSPIVAGNTEAFF.

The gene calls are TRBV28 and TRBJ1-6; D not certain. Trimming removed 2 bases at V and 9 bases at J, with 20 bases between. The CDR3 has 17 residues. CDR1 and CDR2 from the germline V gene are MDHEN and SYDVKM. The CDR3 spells CASSLDFTGSWGSPLHF. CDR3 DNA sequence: TGTGCCAGCAGTTTAGATTTTACGGGGTCTTGGGGTTCACCCCTCCACTTT.

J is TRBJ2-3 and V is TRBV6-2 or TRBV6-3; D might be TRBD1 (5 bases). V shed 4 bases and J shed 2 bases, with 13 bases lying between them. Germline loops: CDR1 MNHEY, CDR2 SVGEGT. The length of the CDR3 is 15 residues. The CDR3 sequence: CASSWGRGSTDTQYF. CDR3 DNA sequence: TGTGCCAGCAGTTGGGGCCGAGGATCCACAGATACGCAGTATTTT.

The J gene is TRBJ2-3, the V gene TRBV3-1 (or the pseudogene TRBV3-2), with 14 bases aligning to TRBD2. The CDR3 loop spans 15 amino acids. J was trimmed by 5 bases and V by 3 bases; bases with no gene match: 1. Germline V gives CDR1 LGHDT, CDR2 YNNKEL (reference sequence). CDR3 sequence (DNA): TGTGCCAGCAGCCAGGGACTAGCGGGAGTAGATACGCAGTATTTT. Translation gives CASSQGLAGVDTQYF.

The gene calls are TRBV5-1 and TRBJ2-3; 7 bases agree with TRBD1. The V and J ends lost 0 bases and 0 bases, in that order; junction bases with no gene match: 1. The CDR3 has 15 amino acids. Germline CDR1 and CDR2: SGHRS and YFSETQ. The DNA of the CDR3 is TGCGCCAGCAGCTTGGAGACAGGGAGCACAGATACGCAGTATTTT. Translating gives CASSLETGSTDTQYF.

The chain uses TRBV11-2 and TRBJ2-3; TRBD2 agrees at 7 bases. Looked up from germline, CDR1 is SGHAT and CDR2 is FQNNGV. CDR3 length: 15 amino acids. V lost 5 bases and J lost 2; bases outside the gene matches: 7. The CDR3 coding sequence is TGTGCCAGCAGCCCCGAGCGGGGAAACACAGATACGCAGTATTTT. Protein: CASSPERGNTDTQYF.

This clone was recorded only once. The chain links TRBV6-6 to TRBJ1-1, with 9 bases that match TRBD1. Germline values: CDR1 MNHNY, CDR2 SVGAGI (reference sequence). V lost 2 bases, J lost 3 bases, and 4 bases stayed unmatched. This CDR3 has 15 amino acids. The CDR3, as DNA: TGTGCCAGCAGTTACGGGACAGGGAAATACACTGAAGCTTTCTTT. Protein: CASSYGTGKYTEAFF.

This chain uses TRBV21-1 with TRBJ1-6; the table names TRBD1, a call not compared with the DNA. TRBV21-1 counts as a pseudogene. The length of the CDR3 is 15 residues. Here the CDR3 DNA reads TGTGCCAGCAGCAAAGGGGACAGGGTCCGCTCACCCCTCCACTTT. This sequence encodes CASSKGDRVRSPLHF.

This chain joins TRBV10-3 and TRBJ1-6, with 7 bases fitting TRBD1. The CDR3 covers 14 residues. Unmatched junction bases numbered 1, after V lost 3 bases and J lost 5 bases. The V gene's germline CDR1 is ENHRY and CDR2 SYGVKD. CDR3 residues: CAISDDRDNSPLHF. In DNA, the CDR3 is TGTGCCATCAGTGACGACAGGGATAATTCACCCCTCCACTTT.

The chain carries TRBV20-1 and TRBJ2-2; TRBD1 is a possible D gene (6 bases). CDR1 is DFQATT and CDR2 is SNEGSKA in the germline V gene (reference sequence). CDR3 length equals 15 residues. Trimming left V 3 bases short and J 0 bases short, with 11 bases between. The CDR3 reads CSASDRSSNTGELFF. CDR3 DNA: TGCAGTGCTAGTGACAGGTCCTCGAACACCGGGGAGCTGTTTTTT.

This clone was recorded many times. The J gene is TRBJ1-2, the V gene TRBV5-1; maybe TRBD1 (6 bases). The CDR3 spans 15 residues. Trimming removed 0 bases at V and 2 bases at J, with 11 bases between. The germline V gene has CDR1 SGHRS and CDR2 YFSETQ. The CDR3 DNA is TGCGCCAGCAGCTTGGAGGGACATCTAAACTATGGCTACACCTTC. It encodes CASSLEGHLNYGYTF.

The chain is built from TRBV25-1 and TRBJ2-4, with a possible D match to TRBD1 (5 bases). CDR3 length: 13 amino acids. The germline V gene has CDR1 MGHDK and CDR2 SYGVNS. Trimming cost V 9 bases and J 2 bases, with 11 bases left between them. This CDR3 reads CASQGLSKNIQYF. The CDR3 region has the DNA TGTGCCAGTCAGGGCTTGTCCAAAAACATTCAGTACTTC.

The CDR3 is CASSLSPQAGAPSGANVLTF. CDR3 DNA: TGTGCCAGCAGCTTGTCGCCACAGGCAGGGGCTCCCTCTGGGGCCAACGTCCTGACTTTC. V gene TRBV5-5 combines with J gene TRBJ2-6, with D maybe TRBD1 (6 bases). This CDR3 is 20 amino acids long. V lost 1 base to trimming and J lost 0 bases, with 20 bases between them. CDR1 and CDR2 from the germline V gene are SGHKS and YYEKEE (reference sequence).

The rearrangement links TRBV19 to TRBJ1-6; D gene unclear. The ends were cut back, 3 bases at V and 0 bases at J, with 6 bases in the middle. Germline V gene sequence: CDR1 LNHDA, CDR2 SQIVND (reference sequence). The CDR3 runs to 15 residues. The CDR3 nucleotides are TGTGCCAGTAGTATCCAGCTCTCCTATAATTCACCCCTCCACTTT. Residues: CASSIQLSYNSPLHF.

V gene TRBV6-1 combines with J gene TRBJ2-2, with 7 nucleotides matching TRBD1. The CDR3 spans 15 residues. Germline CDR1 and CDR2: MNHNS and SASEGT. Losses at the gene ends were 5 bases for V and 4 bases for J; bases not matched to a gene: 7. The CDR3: CASSLLTGFTGELFF. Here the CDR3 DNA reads TGTGCCAGCAGTTTGTTGACAGGGTTCACCGGGGAGCTGTTTTTT.